This entry lists 27 T cell receptor beta chains sequenced from one sample in a study of OX40 agonist ivuxolimab in advanced cancers. TCRdb's table, derived via immunoSEQ multiplex PCR, lists solely in-frame clones and lacks some. The data hold some 140,000 clones, with 90% to 95% observed a single time. The specimen was CD4+ or CD8+ T cells sorted from blood, collected in a trial of the OX40 agonist ivuxolimab. Receptors originate from an adult with an advanced solid tumor such as melanoma, head and neck, liver or kidney cancer.

CDR3 in amino acids: CASGLVAYGVTGELFF. CDR3 bases: TGTGCTAGTGGTTTGGTAGCCTATGGGGTCACCGGGGAGCTGTTTTTT. This chain links TRBV12-5 with TRBJ2-2; D gene unclear. Trimming took 0 bases from V and 4 from J, leaving 12 bases between them. The CDR3 covers 16 residues. Germline V gene lookup returns CDR1 LGHNT and CDR2 FRNRAP.

The CDR3 loop is CASSLSGHVQETQYF. The CDR3 region has the DNA TGTGCCAGCAGTTTATCGGGACACGTACAAGAGACCCAGTACTTC. V gene TRBV27 combines with J gene TRBJ2-5, with D maybe TRBD1 (6 bases). Trimming removed 0 bases from V and 2 bases from J, with 10 bases in between. This CDR3 is 15 amino acids long. CDR1 and CDR2 (germline): MNHEY, SMNVEV (reference sequence).

This chain uses TRBV6-6 with TRBJ2-7; a weak D match, TRBD1 (6 bases). Trimming pared 9 bases from V and 2 bases from J, leaving 17 bases between. CDR3 length: 14 residues. Germline V gene lookup returns CDR1 MNHNY and CDR2 SVGAGI (reference sequence). The CDR3 coding sequence is TGTGCCAGTAAGGGTCCGGGACACACCTACGAGCAGTACTTC. It is translated as CASKGPGHTYEQYF.

As for this clone: Its ends do not fully match the called genes, so a read error is possible. The chain links TRBV7-9 to TRBJ1-1, with D unclear. Per the germline V gene, CDR1 is SEHNR and CDR2 is FQNEAQ (reference sequence). The CDR3 runs 11 residues. The DNA for the CDR3 is TGTGCGAGCAGCATGAACACTGAAGCTTTCTTT. It encodes CASSMNTEAFF. The whole variable domain, filled in from reference TRBV7-9 and TRBJ1-1, reads DTGVSQNPRHKITKRGQNVTFRCDPISEHNRLYWYRQTLGQGPEFLTYFQNEAQLEKSRLLSDRFSAERPKGSFSTLEIQRTEQGDSAMYLCASSMNTEAFFGQGTRLTVV.

This chain connects TRBV9 to TRBJ1-6; D perhaps matches TRBD1 (6 bases). The V end was cut by 0 bases, the J end by 10 bases, with 17 bases between. This CDR3 region has 16 residues. Germline V gene sequence: CDR1 SGDLS, CDR2 YYNGEE. CDR3 nucleotides: TGTGCCAGCAGCGTAGACCTTCAGGGGAGGGGCTCACCCCTCCACTTT. Residues: CASSVDLQGRGSPLHF.

V gene TRBV7-2 combines with J gene TRBJ1-5; 10 nucleotides align to TRBD1. Unmatched junction bases numbered 9, after V lost 4 bases and J lost 6 bases. Per the germline V gene, CDR1 is SGHTA and CDR2 is FQGNSA. The CDR3 loop spans 16 amino acids. In DNA, the CDR3 is TGTGCCAGCAGCTCGTCCGTTGGGACAGGGGTTCAGCCCCAGCATTTT. Protein sequence: CASSSSVGTGVQPQHF. Filled out from reference TRBV7-2 and TRBJ1-5, the complete variable domain reads GAGVSQSPSNKVTEKGKDVELRCDPISGHTALYWYRQSLGQGLEFLIYFQGNSAPDKSGLPSDRFSAERTGGSVSTLTIQRTQQEDSAVYLCASSSSVGTGVQPQHFGDGTRLSIL.

V gene TRBV10-3 combines with J gene TRBJ2-3; D not resolved. V dropped 10 bases and J dropped 5 bases, with 13 bases sitting between them. This CDR3 comprises 12 residues. In germline, CDR1 is ENHRY, CDR2 SYGVKD. The DNA of the CDR3 is TGTGCCACCAGCCCTGTGGAAGATACGCAGTATTTT. This sequence encodes CATSPVEDTQYF.

This clone was counted a single time. J is TRBJ1-2 and V is TRBV4-3; the D is unclear. The CDR3 runs 14 residues. The germline V and J ends were trimmed by 1 base and 2 bases, with 8 bases remaining between them. Germline-derived CDR1 and CDR2 are LGHNA and YSLEER. The CDR3 protein is CASSQGAVNYGYTF. CDR3 nucleotide sequence: TGCGCCAGCAGCCAAGGCGCGGTAAACTATGGCTACACCTTC.

This rearrangement joins TRBV2 to TRBJ2-7; TRBD2 agrees at 10 bases. V shed 0 bases, J shed 3 bases, and the junction held 8 bases outside the gene matches. The CDR3 consists of 17 residues. CDR1 SNHLY and CDR2 FYNNEI come from the germline V gene. CDR3 nucleotide sequence: TGTGCCAGCAGTGAAGCGCTAATTCTAGCGGGAGTCTACGAGCAGTACTTC. Protein product: CASSEALILAGVYEQYF.

The J gene is TRBJ2-5, the V gene TRBV7-9; TRBD2 agrees at 8 bases. The J call may be faulty, since TRBJ2-7 better matches the DNA end. This CDR3 is built from 14 residues. CDR1 and CDR2 from the germline V gene are SEHNR and FQNEAQ (reference sequence). CDR3 amino acids: CASSFTAGEYEQYF. CDR3 nucleotide sequence: TGTGCCAGCAGCTTCACAGCGGGGGAATACGAGCAGTACTTC.

This clone was observed once. V gene TRBV12-5 combines with J gene TRBJ1-1; 7 bases map to TRBD1. The CDR3 covers 14 residues. Germline V gene sequence: CDR1 LGHNT, CDR2 FRNRAP. The ends lost 1 base at V and 5 bases at J; junction bases unmatched: 4. CDR3 in amino acids: CASGLDQGGTEAFF. The CDR3 DNA follows: TGTGCTAGTGGTTTGGACCAGGGGGGAACTGAAGCTTTCTTT.

The chain uses TRBV18 and TRBJ2-3, with D perhaps TRBD1 (5 bases). Deletions cut 1 base from V and 6 bases from J, with 14 bases between. The CDR3 runs 15 residues. CDR1 and CDR2 from the germline V gene are KGHSH and LQKENI. In DNA, the CDR3 is TGTGCCAGCTCACCACTTCTCGCTGGGGCGGATACGCAGTATTTT. Protein product: CASSPLLAGADTQYF. The full variable domain, in which reference TRBV18 and TRBJ2-3 provide the parts outside the CDR3, is NAGVMQNPRHLVRRRGQEARLRCSPMKGHSHVYWYRQLPEEGLKFMVYLQKENIIDESGMPKERFSAEFPKEGPSILRIQQVVRGDSAAYFCASSPLLAGADTQYFGPGTRLTVL.

The rearrangement uses TRBV11-3 and TRBJ2-1; D is undetermined. The germline V and J ends were trimmed by 0 bases and 7 bases, with 13 bases remaining between them. CDR3 size: 15 residues. Germline CDR1 is SGHNT and CDR2 is YENEEA. CDR3 sequence (DNA): TGTGCCAGCAGCTTAGACCCTAGACCCAATAATGAGCAGTTCTTC. Encoded protein: CASSLDPRPNNEQFF.

The chain combines TRBV15 with TRBJ1-1; D unclear. This CDR3 comprises 14 residues. Trimming stripped 3 bases from V and 10 bases from J, with 18 bases between. Germline-derived CDR1 and CDR2 are LNHNV and YYDKDF (reference sequence). The CDR3 sequence: CATSRTKGGAGAFF. In DNA form, the CDR3 reads TGTGCCACCAGCAGGACGAAGGGAGGTGCGGGAGCTTTCTTT.

V is TRBV6-5 and J is TRBJ2-7; TRBD1 or TRBD2 may be the D gene (6 bases each). Germline V gene lookup returns CDR1 MNHEY and CDR2 SVGAGI. CDR3 length: 14 residues. V gave up 5 bases and J gave up 2 bases, with 13 bases separating them. The CDR3 DNA reads TGTGCCAGCAGTACCCCCGGGGGCACCTACGAGCAGTACTTC. Encoded protein: CASSTPGGTYEQYF.

V and J are TRBV18 and TRBJ2-3; a possible D gene is TRBD1 (5 bases). Germline V gene data show CDR1 as KGHSH and CDR2 as LQKENI. The CDR3 is 14 amino acids. Deletions cut 6 bases from V and 2 bases from J, with 12 bases between. The CDR3 nucleotides are TGTGCCAGCTCTCACGACAGTCTCACAGATACGCAGTATTTT. Translation gives CASSHDSLTDTQYF.

CDR3 sequence reads: CASSPLGGHLEKLFF. DNA of the CDR3: TGCGCCAGCAGCCCGTTAGGGGGACATCTTGAAAAACTGTTTTTT. J is TRBJ1-4 and V is TRBV5-1, with D possibly matching TRBD1 (6 bases). The CDR3 contains 15 residues. Trimming pared 4 bases from V and 7 bases from J, leaving 17 bases between. CDR1 is SGHRS, CDR2 YFSETQ, per germline.

This chain uses TRBV19 with TRBJ1-2; D gene uncertain. The CDR3 has 14 amino acids. CDR1 LNHDA and CDR2 SQIVND come from the germline V gene (reference sequence). Trimming stripped 3 bases from V and 2 bases from J, with 10 bases between. The CDR3: CASSISAGNYGYTF. In nucleotides, the CDR3 is TGTGCCAGTAGTATCTCGGCAGGAAACTATGGCTACACCTTC.

This rearrangement joins TRBV2 to TRBJ1-1, with D possibly matching TRBD1 (5 bases). This CDR3 is built from 12 residues. Trimming took 6 bases from V and 8 from J, leaving 13 bases between them. CDR1 SNHLY and CDR2 FYNNEI come from the germline V gene. In nucleotides, the CDR3 is TGTGCCAGCAGGAGCCATGGGGGAGAAGCTTTCTTT. This sequence encodes CASRSHGGEAFF.

This clone was detected only once. J is TRBJ1-2 and V is TRBV5-5; the D gene is possibly TRBD1 (5 bases). This CDR3 region has 13 residues. The V and J ends lost 3 bases and 6 bases respectively, with 12 bases between them. Germline V gene sequence: CDR1 SGHKS, CDR2 YYEKEE (reference sequence). This CDR3 reads CASSSRQLDGYTF. In DNA, the CDR3 is TGTGCCAGCAGCTCTCGACAGTTAGATGGCTACACCTTC.

The rearrangement joins TRBV10-3 to TRBJ1-5, with a tentative D call TRBD1 (6 bases). The CDR3 extends over 13 amino acids. Germline CDR1 reads ENHRY; CDR2 reads SYGVKD. The V and J ends lost 7 bases and 4 bases respectively, with 11 bases between them. CDR3 sequence: CAITGTTNQPQHF. The CDR3 DNA is TGTGCCATCACCGGGACAACTAATCAGCCCCAGCATTTT.

CDR3 bases: TGCGCCAGCAGCCAAGGGTCAGGGCCCTATGGCTACACCTTC. Translation: CASSQGSGPYGYTF. The chain uses TRBV4-3 and TRBJ1-2; tentative D call: TRBD1 (5 bases). V shed 1 base and J shed 4 bases, with 10 bases lying between them. This CDR3 comprises 14 residues. Germline V gene sequence: CDR1 LGHNA, CDR2 YSLEER.

The chain couples TRBV18 to TRBJ2-7; a possible D gene is TRBD2 (6 bases). The CDR3 consists of 13 residues. V shed 2 bases and J shed 4 bases, with 9 bases lying between them. Germline CDR1 is KGHSH and CDR2 is LQKENI. The CDR3 nucleotides are TGTGCCAGCTCACCAAGACTAGAATACGAGCAGTACTTC. Translating it yields CASSPRLEYEQYF.

This chain connects TRBV6-5 to TRBJ1-2; weak D call: TRBD1 (5 bases). V was shortened by 9 bases and J by 5 bases, with 13 bases between the two germline ends. Looked up from germline, CDR1 is MNHEY and CDR2 is SVGAGI. The CDR3 is made up of 12 amino acids. CDR3 sequence reads: CASQGGDYGYTF. In DNA form, the CDR3 reads TGTGCCAGTCAGGGTGGGGATTATGGCTACACCTTC.

The sample holds one count of this clone. The J gene is TRBJ2-1, the V gene TRBV5-4; D is ambiguous. Trimming left V 6 bases short and J 0 bases short, with 13 bases between. This CDR3 spans 15 amino acids. CDR1 and CDR2 from the germline V gene are SGHNT and YYREEE (reference sequence). The CDR3 DNA is TGTGCCAGCAACCAGGACGCCAGCTCCTACAATGAGCAGTTCTTC. It translates to CASNQDASSYNEQFF.

V gene TRBV6-1 combines with J gene TRBJ2-4, with unresolved D. The CDR3 spans 14 residues. Trimming left V 3 bases short and J 0 bases short, with 6 bases between. The germline CDR1 and CDR2 sequences are MNHNS and SASEGT. The CDR3 region has the DNA TGTGCCAGCAGTGAGAGGTTAGCCAAAAACATTCAGTACTTC. Translated, it gives CASSERLAKNIQYF.

This rearrangement joins TRBV7-9 to TRBJ1-3, with D maybe TRBD1 (6 bases). The CDR3 runs 14 residues. In germline, CDR1 is SEHNR, CDR2 FQNEAQ (reference sequence). Trimming left V 3 bases short and J 4 bases short, with 10 bases between. CDR3 bases: TGTGCCAGCAGCTTGGACAGACAGGGAAACACCATATATTTT. Translated, it gives CASSLDRQGNTIYF.